These 22 T cell receptor beta chains originate from one sample sequenced in a study of blood T cell repertoires in COVID-19. Measured with immunoSEQ multiplex PCR; TCRdb has only the in-frame clones, and not every one. The table shows 250,000 or so clones, with over 80% occurring only once. The sample taken for sequencing was PBMCs or T cells enriched from blood (not recorded which). These receptors all come from a woman in her 40s who had been exposed to COVID-19.

The V gene is TRBV7-2, the J gene TRBJ2-3; D is ambiguous. The V end was cut by 2 bases, the J end by 5 bases, with 2 bases between. This CDR3 has 11 residues. In germline, CDR1 is SGHTA, CDR2 FQGNSA. The CDR3 nucleotides read TGTGCCAGCAGCTTACTAGATACGCAGTATTTT. Amino acid sequence: CASSLLDTQYF.

The chain is built from TRBV27 and TRBJ1-2; D ambiguous. Germline-derived CDR1 and CDR2 are MNHEY and SMNVEV (reference sequence). This CDR3 has 13 residues. With 4 bases removed from V and 5 bases from J, the gap between germline ends came to 11 bases. The DNA of the CDR3 is TGTGCCAGCAGTTCCGTCCAGACATATGGCTACACCTTC. It is translated as CASSSVQTYGYTF.

This clone appeared once. V gene TRBV2 combines with J gene TRBJ2-7; tentative D call: TRBD1 (6 bases). Germline V gives CDR1 SNHLY, CDR2 FYNNEI. The CDR3 runs 17 residues. V lost 5 bases to trimming and J lost 0 bases, with 20 bases between them. The CDR3 protein is CASSPGSVGASSYEQYV. In DNA form, the CDR3 reads TGTGCCAGCAGTCCGGGGTCAGTGGGGGCAAGCTCCTACGAGCAGTACGTC.

The J gene is TRBJ2-2, the V gene TRBV6-5; D remains ambiguous. V was cut by 6 bases and J by 4 bases, with 15 bases left in between. The germline CDR1 and CDR2 sequences are MNHEY and SVGAGI. This CDR3 region has 15 residues. The CDR3 region is CASRRPSGSTGELFF. CDR3 coding DNA: TGTGCCAGCAGAAGACCATCAGGAAGCACCGGGGAGCTGTTTTTT.

The chain has TRBV12-3 or TRBV12-4 and TRBJ2-1, with 9 bases lining up with TRBD2. The CDR3 totals 13 residues. V lost 1 base, J lost 8 bases, and 0 bases stayed unmatched. The CDR3 is CASSLGTSDEQFF. For the CDR3, the DNA is TGTGCCAGCAGTTTAGGGACTAGCGATGAGCAGTTCTTC.

V and J are TRBV7-2 and TRBJ2-7, with 9 bases that match TRBD1. Germline CDR1 and CDR2: SGHTA and FQGNSA. Germline trimming cut 1 base from V and 1 base from J; bases unmatched to any gene: 2. The CDR3 has 15 residues. The CDR3 region is CASSLVQGASYEQYV. The CDR3, as DNA: TGTGCCAGCAGCTTAGTACAGGGGGCGTCCTACGAGCAGTACGTC.

This chain joins TRBV4-1 and TRBJ1-3; possibly TRBD1 for D (6 bases). Between the trimmed V and J ends, which lost 0 bases and 0 bases, there was a span of 15 bases. Germline loops: CDR1 MGHRA, CDR2 YSYEKL. The CDR3 runs 18 residues. The CDR3, as DNA: TGCGCCAGCAGCCAAGATATGGGGGCTTATAGCTCTGGAAACACCATATATTTT. Its translation is CASSQDMGAYSSGNTIYF.

The rearrangement links TRBV27 to TRBJ2-7, with 8 bases identical to TRBD1. The CDR3 is 15 residues long. Trimming removed 4 bases from V and 6 bases from J; junction bases left unmatched: 11. CDR1 is MNHEY, CDR2 SMNVEV, per germline (reference sequence). This CDR3 is CASSSDRVGIREQYF. The DNA for the CDR3 is TGTGCCAGCAGTTCGGACAGGGTAGGAATCCGCGAGCAGTACTTC.

The chain employs TRBV7-3 and TRBJ2-1; the match to TRBD1 covers 7 bases. The V segment lost 8 bases and the J segment 6 bases; nucleotides outside the gene matches: 16. This CDR3 comprises 16 residues. The germline CDR1 and CDR2 sequences are SGHTA and FQGTGA. Here the CDR3 reads CASGFGRGRNPNEQFF. In DNA form, the CDR3 reads TGTGCCAGCGGATTCGGAAGGGGGCGGAACCCCAATGAGCAGTTCTTC. Full variable domain (remainder filled in from reference TRBV7-3 and TRBJ2-1): GAGVSQTPSNKVTEKGKYVELRCDPISGHTALYWYRQSLGQGPEFLIYFQGTGAADDSGLPNDRFFAVRPEGSVSTLKIQRTERGDSAVYLCASGFGRGRNPNEQFFGPGTRLTVL.

The genes are TRBV3-1 (or the pseudogene TRBV3-2) and TRBJ2-1; 7 positions match TRBD2. V was pared by 6 bases and J by 5 bases, with 7 bases of the junction left unmatched. CDR1 and CDR2 from the germline V gene are LGHDT and YNNKEL (reference sequence). This CDR3 has 14 amino acids. DNA of the CDR3: TGTGCCAGCAGTCACGGGACTAACAACAATGAGCAGTTCTTC. Encoded protein: CASSHGTNNNEQFF.

The gene calls are TRBV7-8 and TRBJ2-2, with 7 positions matching TRBD1. The CDR3 totals 16 residues. V shed 5 bases and J 1 base; nucleotides not matched to a gene: 7. The germline gives CDR1 SGHVS, CDR2 FQNEAQ. The CDR3 DNA is TGTGCCAGCAGCCAAAGGACAGGAAAGAACACCGGGGAGCTGTTTTTT. Protein: CASSQRTGKNTGELFF.

This sequence joins TRBV18 and TRBJ2-2, with a possible D match to TRBD2 (5 bases). The V end lost 2 bases, the J end lost 7 bases, and 11 bases lay between the germline ends. The CDR3 loop spans 14 amino acids. Germline V lookup: CDR1 KGHSH, CDR2 LQKENI. The CDR3 nucleotides read TGTGCCAGCTCACCAGGGCTAGCTGTCGGGGAGCTGTTTTTT. It is translated as CASSPGLAVGELFF.

The genes are TRBV28 and TRBJ2-3; TRBD2 agrees at 14 bases. CDR1 is MDHEN, CDR2 SYDVKM, per germline. The CDR3 loop spans 21 amino acids. V shed 6 bases, J shed 1 base, and the junction held 18 bases outside the gene matches. CDR3 protein: CASSLRGGGLAGEWGTDTQYF. CDR3 nucleotide sequence: TGTGCCAGCAGCCTTCGGGGTGGGGGACTAGCGGGAGAGTGGGGCACAGATACGCAGTATTTT. Complete variable domain (other parts from reference TRBV28 and TRBJ2-3): DVKVTQSSRYLVKRTGEKVFLECVQDMDHENMFWYRQDPGLGLRLIYFSYDVKMKEKGDIPEGYSVSREKKERFSLILESASTNQTSMYLCASSLRGGGLAGEWGTDTQYFGPGTRLTVL.

The rearrangement joins TRBV4-2 to TRBJ2-1; TRBD2 matches at 9 bases. This CDR3 is 16 amino acids long. With V trimmed by 1 base and J by 8 bases, 9 bases remained unmatched. Germline loops: CDR1 LGHNA, CDR2 YNFKEQ. CDR3 sequence reads: CASSQGILRGGHEQFF. The DNA of the CDR3 is TGTGCCAGCAGCCAAGGAATTCTGCGGGGGGGCCATGAGCAGTTCTTC.

This rearrangement joins TRBV5-1 to TRBJ2-1; the match to TRBD1 covers 7 bases. The CDR3 length is 14 residues. The V gene's germline CDR1 is SGHRS and CDR2 YFSETQ. The junction had 11 bases not matched to a gene; V was cut back by 6 bases and J by 8 bases. The CDR3 region has the DNA TGCGCCAGCAACAGACAGGGCGTCGAGGATGAGCAGTTCTTC. It is translated as CASNRQGVEDEQFF.

The rearrangement joins TRBV19 to TRBJ2-3; TRBD2 matches 10 bases. The CDR3 has 16 amino acids. Germline V gene lookup returns CDR1 LNHDA and CDR2 SQIVND (reference sequence). V trimming: 0 bases; J trimming: 7 bases; junction bases outside the gene matches: 7. CDR3 sequence reads: CASSIDHASGSNTQYF. The CDR3, as DNA: TGTGCCAGTAGTATAGATCATGCTAGCGGGAGTAATACGCAGTATTTT.

V and J are TRBV6-5 and TRBJ1-1; D is undetermined. V lost 0 bases and J 5 bases, leaving 7 bases between the germline ends. CDR3 length: 13 amino acids. Germline CDR1 is MNHEY and CDR2 is SVGAGI. This chain's CDR3 is CASSYSGGTEAFF. Here the CDR3 DNA reads TGTGCCAGCAGTTACTCCGGAGGTACTGAAGCTTTCTTT.

The chain employs TRBV18 and TRBJ2-1; 9 nucleotides match TRBD1. Looked up from germline, CDR1 is KGHSH and CDR2 is LQKENI. The CDR3 covers 13 residues. V dropped 5 bases and J dropped 10; count of bases not matched to a gene: 6. The CDR3 DNA is TGTGCCAGCTCATACGACAGGGGGAGCGAGCAGTTCTTC. It specifies CASSYDRGSEQFF.

V is TRBV24-1 and J is TRBJ2-1; 7 nucleotides align to TRBD2. This CDR3 spans 13 amino acids. CDR1 is KGHDR and CDR2 is SFDVKD in the germline V gene. V was pared by 4 bases and J by 10 bases, with 6 bases of the junction left unmatched. DNA for the CDR3: TGTGCCACCAGTGACCGGACTAGTCAAGAGCAGTTCTTC. The encoded protein is CATSDRTSQEQFF.

The chain joins TRBV7-9 to TRBJ2-7, with D possibly matching TRBD1 (5 bases). Germline CDR1 reads SEHNR; CDR2 reads FQNEAQ (reference sequence). Trimming stripped 6 bases from V and 5 bases from J, with 20 bases between. This CDR3 has 15 amino acids. CDR3 in DNA: TGTGCCAGCAGTCTAATCCCGCTAACAGGTAACGAGCAGTACTTC. This encodes CASSLIPLTGNEQYF.

The CDR3 loop reads CASSSGQGTTYEQYF. CDR3 sequence (DNA): TGCGCCAGCAGCTCGGGACAGGGGACTACTTACGAGCAGTACTTC. The genes are TRBV5-1 and TRBJ2-7; 10 positions match TRBD1. V was clipped by 3 bases and J by 4 bases; unmatched bases: 7. CDR1 is SGHRS and CDR2 is YFSETQ in the germline V gene. This CDR3 has 15 amino acids.

The chain is built from TRBV4-2 and TRBJ2-1; tentative D call: TRBD1 (6 bases). The CDR3 runs 14 residues. The ends were cut back, 0 bases at V and 7 bases at J, with 10 bases in the middle. CDR1 is LGHNA and CDR2 is YNFKEQ in the germline V gene. CDR3 amino acids: CASSQEGALNEQFF. CDR3 bases: TGTGCCAGCAGCCAAGAGGGGGCATTGAATGAGCAGTTCTTC.